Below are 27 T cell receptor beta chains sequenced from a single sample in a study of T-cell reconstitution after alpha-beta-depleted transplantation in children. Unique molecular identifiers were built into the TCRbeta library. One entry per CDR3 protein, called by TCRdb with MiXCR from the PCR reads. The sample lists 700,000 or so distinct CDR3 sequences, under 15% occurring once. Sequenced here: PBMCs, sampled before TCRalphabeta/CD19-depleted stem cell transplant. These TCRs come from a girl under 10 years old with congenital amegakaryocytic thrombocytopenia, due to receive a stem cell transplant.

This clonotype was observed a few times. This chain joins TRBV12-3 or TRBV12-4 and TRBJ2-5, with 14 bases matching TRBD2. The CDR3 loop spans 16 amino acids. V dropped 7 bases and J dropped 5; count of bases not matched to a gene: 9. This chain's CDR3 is CASIAPRTSGRETQYF. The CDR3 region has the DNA TGTGCCAGCATTGCCCCAAGGACTAGCGGGAGGGAGACCCAGTACTTC.

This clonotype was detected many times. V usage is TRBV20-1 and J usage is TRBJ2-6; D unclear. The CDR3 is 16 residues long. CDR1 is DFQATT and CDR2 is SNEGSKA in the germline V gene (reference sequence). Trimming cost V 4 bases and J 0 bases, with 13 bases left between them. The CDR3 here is CSAIRVPISGANVLTF. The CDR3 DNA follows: TGCAGTGCTATAAGGGTCCCGATCTCTGGGGCCAACGTCCTGACTTTC.

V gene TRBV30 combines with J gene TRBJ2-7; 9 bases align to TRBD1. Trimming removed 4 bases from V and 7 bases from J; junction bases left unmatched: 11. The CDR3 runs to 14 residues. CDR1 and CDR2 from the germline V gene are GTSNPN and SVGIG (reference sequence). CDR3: CAWNPGQGFGEQYF. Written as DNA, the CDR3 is TGTGCCTGGAACCCGGGACAGGGCTTTGGTGAGCAGTACTTC.

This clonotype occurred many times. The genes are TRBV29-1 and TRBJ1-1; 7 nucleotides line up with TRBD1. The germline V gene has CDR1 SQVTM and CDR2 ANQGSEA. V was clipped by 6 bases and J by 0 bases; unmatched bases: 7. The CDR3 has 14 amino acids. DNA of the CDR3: TGCAGCGTAAACAGGGGTTCGATGAACACTGAAGCTTTCTTT. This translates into CSVNRGSMNTEAFF.

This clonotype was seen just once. CDR3 in amino acids: CASTGWTSGAYEQYF. The CDR3 bases are TGTGCCAGCACGGGGTGGACTAGCGGGGCCTACGAGCAGTACTTC. The chain joins TRBV28 to TRBJ2-7; 12 nucleotides line up with TRBD2. Germline V CDR1 and CDR2: MDHEN, SYDVKM. V dropped 7 bases and J dropped 2; count of bases not matched to a gene: 6. The CDR3 runs 15 residues.

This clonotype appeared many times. The CDR3: CASSYSAVYGYTF. Written as DNA, the CDR3 is TGTGCCAGCAGTTACTCGGCAGTCTATGGCTACACCTTC. The chain combines TRBV6-5 with TRBJ1-2; D is undetermined. Germline CDR1 is MNHEY and CDR2 is SVGAGI. Trimming shortened V by 0 bases and J by 4 bases, and 6 bases separated the two germline ends. The CDR3 length is 13 residues.

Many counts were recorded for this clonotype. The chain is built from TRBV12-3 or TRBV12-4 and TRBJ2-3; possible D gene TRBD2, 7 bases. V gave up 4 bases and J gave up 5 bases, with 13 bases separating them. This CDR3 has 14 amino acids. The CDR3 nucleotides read TGTGCCAGCAGTTGGCGGGGGCGCATAGATACGCAGTATTTT. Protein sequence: CASSWRGRIDTQYF.

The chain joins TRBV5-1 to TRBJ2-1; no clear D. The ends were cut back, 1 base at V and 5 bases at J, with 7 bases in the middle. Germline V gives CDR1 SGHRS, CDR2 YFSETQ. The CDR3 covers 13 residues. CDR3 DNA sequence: TGCGCCAGCAGCTTGCTTTCCAACAATGAGCAGTTCTTC. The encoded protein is CASSLLSNNEQFF.

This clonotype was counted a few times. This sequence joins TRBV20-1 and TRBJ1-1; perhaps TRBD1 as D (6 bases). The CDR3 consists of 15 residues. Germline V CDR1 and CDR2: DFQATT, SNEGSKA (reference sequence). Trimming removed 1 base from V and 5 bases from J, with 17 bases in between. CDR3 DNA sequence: TGCAGTGCTAGAGTTACAGGGATTTTTACTACTGAAGCTTTCTTT. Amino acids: CSARVTGIFTTEAFF.

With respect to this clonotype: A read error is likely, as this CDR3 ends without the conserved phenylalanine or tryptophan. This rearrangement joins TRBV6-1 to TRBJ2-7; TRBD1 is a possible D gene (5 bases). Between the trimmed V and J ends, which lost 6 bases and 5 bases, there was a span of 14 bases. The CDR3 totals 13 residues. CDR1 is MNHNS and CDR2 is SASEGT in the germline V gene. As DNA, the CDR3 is TGTGCCAGCAGCACAGGAGTGATGGACGAGCAGTACCTC. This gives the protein CASSTGVMDEQYL.

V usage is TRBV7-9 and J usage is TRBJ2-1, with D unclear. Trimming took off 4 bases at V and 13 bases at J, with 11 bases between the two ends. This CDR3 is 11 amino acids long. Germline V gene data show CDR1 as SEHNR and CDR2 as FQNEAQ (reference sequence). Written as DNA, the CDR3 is TGTGCCAGCAGCTCCTCAGAGACACAGTTCTTC. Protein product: CASSSSETQFF.

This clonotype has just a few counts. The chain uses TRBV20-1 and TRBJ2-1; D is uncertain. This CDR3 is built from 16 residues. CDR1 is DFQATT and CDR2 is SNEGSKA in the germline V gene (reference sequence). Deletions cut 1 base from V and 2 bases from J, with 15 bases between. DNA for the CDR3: TGCAGTGCTAGAGGGTCTAACGGAGATACCTACAATGAGCAGTTCTTC. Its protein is CSARGSNGDTYNEQFF.

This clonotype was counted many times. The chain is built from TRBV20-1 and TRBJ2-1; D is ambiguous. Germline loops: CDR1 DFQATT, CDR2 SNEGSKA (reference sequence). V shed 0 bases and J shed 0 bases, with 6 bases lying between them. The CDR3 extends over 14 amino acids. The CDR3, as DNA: TGCAGTGCTAGAGAACAGAGCTCCTACAATGAGCAGTTCTTC. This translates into CSAREQSSYNEQFF.

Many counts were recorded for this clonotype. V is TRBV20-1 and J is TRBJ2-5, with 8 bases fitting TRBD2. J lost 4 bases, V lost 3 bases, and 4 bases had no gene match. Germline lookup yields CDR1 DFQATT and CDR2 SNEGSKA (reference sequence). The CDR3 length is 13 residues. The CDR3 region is CSARTGGLETQYF. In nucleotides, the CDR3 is TGCAGTGCTAGGACGGGGGGGCTAGAGACCCAGTACTTC.

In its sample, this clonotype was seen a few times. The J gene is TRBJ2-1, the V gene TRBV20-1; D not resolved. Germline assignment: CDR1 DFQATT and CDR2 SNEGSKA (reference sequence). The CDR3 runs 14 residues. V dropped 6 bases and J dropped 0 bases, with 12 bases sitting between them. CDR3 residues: CSATRRLSYNEQFF. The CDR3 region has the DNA TGCAGTGCCACTCGACGACTCTCCTACAATGAGCAGTTCTTC.

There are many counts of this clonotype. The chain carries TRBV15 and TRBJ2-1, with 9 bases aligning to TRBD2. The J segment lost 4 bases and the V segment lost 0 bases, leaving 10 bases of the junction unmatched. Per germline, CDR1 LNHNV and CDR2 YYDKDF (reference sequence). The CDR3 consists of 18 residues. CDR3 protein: CATSRDLMAGGIYNEQFF. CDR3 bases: TGTGCCACCAGCAGAGATTTGATGGCGGGAGGGATATACAATGAGCAGTTCTTC.

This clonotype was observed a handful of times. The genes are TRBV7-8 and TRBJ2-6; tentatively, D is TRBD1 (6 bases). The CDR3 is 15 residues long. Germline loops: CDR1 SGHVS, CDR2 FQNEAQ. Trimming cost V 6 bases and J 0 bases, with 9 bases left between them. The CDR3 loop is CASRRRGSGANVLTF. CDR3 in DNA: TGTGCCAGCAGACGCAGGGGCTCTGGGGCCAACGTCCTGACTTTC.

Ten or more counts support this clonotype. The CDR3 here is CSAQPGTSGSDEQFF. The CDR3 bases are TGCAGTGCACAGCCCGGGACTAGCGGGAGCGATGAGCAGTTCTTC. The rearrangement joins TRBV20-1 to TRBJ2-1; 14 bases are a match to TRBD2. The CDR3 sequence is 15 residues long. Germline CDR1 and CDR2: DFQATT and SNEGSKA (reference sequence). Unmatched junction bases numbered 9, after V lost 6 bases and J lost 8 bases.

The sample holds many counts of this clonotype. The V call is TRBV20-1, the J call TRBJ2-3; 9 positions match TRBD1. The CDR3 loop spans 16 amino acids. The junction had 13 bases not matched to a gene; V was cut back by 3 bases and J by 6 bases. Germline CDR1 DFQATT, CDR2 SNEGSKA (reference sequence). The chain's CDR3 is CSASPRDRVGADTQYF. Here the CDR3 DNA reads TGCAGTGCTAGTCCCCGGGACAGGGTGGGGGCTGATACGCAGTATTTT.

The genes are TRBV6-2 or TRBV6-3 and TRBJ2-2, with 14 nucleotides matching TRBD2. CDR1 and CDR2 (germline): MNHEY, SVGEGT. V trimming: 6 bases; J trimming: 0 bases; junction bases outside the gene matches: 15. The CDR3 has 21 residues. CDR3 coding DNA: TGTGCCAGCAGCCTCACCCCTTTCCGGGGACTAGCGGGAGCGAACACCGGGGAGCTGTTTTTT. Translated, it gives CASSLTPFRGLAGANTGELFF.

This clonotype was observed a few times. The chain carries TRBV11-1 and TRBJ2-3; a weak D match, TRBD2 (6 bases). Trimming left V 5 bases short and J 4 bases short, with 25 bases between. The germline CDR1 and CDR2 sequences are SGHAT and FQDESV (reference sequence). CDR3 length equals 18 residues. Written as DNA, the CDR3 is TGTGCCAGCAGCCGCAAAGGACTGGGGAGGACGATCCCAGATACGCAGTATTTT. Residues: CASSRKGLGRTIPDTQYF.

CDR3 sequence: CASSSFSSGYEQYF. CDR3 DNA: TGTGCCAGCAGTTCCTTCTCTAGCGGCTACGAGCAGTACTTC. The chain uses TRBV27 and TRBJ2-7, with 7 bases fitting TRBD2. J lost 3 bases, V lost 4 bases, and 6 bases had no gene match. Germline V gene sequence: CDR1 MNHEY, CDR2 SMNVEV (reference sequence). The CDR3 sequence is 14 residues long.

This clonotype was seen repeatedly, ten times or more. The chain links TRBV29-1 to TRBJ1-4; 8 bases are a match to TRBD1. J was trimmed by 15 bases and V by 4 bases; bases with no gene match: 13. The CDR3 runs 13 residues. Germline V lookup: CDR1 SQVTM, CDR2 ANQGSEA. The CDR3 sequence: CSVVFQSGTGVFF. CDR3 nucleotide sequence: TGCAGCGTTGTTTTTCAATCCGGGACAGGAGTGTTTTTT. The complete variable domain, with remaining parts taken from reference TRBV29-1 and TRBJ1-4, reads SAVISQKPSRDICQRGTSLTIQCQVDSQVTMMFWYRQQPGQSLTLIATANQGSEATYESGFVIDKFPISRPNLTFSTLTVSNMSPEDSSIYLCSVVFQSGTGVFFGSGTQLSVL.

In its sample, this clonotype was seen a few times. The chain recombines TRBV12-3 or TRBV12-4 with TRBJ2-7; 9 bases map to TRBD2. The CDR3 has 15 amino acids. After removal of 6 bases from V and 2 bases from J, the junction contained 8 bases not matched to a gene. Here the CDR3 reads CASSSSGLATYEQYF. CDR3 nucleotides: TGTGCCAGCAGCTCCTCAGGACTAGCGACCTACGAGCAGTACTTC.

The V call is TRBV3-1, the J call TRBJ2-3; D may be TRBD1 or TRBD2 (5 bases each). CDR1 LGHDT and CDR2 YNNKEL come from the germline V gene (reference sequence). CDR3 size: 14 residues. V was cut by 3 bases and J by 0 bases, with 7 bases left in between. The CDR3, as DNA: TGTGCCAGCAGCCATCGGGACAGCACAGATACGCAGTATTTT. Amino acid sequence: CASSHRDSTDTQYF.

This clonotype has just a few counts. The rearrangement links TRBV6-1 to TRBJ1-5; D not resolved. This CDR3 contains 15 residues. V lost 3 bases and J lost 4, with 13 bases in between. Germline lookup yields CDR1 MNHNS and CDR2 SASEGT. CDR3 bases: TGTGCCAGCAGTGAGGGCGGGCACAATAATCAGCCCCAGCATTTT. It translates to CASSEGGHNNQPQHF.

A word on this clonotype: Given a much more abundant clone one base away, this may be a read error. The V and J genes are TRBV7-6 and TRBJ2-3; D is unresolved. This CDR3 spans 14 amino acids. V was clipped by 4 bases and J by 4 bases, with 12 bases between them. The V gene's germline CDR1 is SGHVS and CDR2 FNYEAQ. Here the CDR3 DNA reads TGTGCCAGCAGCTCTAATCCAGCATCAGATACGCAGTATTTT. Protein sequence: CASSSNPASDTQYF.